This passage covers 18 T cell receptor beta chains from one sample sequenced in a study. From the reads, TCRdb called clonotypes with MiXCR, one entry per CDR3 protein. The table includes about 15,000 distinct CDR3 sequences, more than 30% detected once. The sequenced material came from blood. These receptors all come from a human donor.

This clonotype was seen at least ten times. The chain's CDR3 is CASAIQETQETQYF. The CDR3 region has the DNA TGTGCCAGTGCAATCCAGGAAACCCAAGAGACCCAGTACTTC. The rearrangement joins TRBV18 to TRBJ2-5; no clear D. The CDR3 covers 14 residues. Germline loops: CDR1 KGHSH, CDR2 LQKENI. Trimming cost V 9 bases and J 1 base, with 15 bases left between them.

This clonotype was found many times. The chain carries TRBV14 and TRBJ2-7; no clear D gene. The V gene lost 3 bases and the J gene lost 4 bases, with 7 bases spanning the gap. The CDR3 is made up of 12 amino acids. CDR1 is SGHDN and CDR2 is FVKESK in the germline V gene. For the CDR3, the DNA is TGTGCCAGCAGCCAGACAAAATACGAGCAGTACTTC. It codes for CASSQTKYEQYF.

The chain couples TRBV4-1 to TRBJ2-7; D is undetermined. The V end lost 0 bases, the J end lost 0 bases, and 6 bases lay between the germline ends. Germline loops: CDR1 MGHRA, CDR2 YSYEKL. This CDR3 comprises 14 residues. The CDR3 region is CASSQDMSSYEQYF. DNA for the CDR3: TGCGCCAGCAGCCAAGATATGAGCTCCTACGAGCAGTACTTC.

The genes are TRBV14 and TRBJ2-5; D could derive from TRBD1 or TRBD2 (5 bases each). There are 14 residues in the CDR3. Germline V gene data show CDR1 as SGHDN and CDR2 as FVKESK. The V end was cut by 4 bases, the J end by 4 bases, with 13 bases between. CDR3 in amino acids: CASSREWGSETQYF. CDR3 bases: TGTGCCAGCAGCCGGGAGTGGGGCTCAGAGACCCAGTACTTC.

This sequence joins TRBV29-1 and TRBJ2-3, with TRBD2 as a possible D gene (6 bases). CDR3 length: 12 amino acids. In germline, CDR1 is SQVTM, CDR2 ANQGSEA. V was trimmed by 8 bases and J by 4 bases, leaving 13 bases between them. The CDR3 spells CSLRWGADTQYF. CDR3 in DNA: TGCAGCTTAAGGTGGGGGGCAGATACGCAGTATTTT.

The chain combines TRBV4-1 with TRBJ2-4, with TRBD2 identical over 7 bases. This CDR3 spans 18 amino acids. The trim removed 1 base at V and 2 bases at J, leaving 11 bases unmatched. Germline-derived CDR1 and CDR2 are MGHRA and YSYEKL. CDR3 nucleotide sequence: TGCGCCAGCAGCCAAGCATCTAGCGGCTCTGGGTCCAAAAACATTCAGTACTTC. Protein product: CASSQASSGSGSKNIQYF.

CDR3 nucleotide sequence: TGCGCCAGCAGCCAAGCTCAGGACAGGGGTAGGGGCTACACCTTC. Encoded protein: CASSQAQDRGRGYTF. The chain is built from TRBV4-1 and TRBJ1-2; TRBD1 matches 9 bases. The V and J ends lost 1 base and 8 bases, in that order; junction bases with no gene match: 8. From germline, CDR1 is MGHRA and CDR2 YSYEKL. This CDR3 spans 15 amino acids.

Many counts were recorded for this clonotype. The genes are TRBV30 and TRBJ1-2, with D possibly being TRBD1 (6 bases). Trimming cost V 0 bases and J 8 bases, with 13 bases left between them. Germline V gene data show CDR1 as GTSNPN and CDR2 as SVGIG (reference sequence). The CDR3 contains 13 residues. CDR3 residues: CAWSVKGVDGYTF. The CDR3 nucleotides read TGTGCCTGGAGTGTCAAGGGGGTGGACGGCTACACCTTC.

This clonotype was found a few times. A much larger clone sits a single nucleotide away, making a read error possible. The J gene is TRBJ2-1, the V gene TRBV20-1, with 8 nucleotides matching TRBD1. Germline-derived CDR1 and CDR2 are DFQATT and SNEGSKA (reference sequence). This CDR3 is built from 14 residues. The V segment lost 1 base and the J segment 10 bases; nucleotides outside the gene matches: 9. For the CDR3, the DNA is TGCAGTGCTAGAGGGCACTCCAGGGGGCGCGAGCAGTTCTTC. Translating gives CSARGHSRGREQFF.

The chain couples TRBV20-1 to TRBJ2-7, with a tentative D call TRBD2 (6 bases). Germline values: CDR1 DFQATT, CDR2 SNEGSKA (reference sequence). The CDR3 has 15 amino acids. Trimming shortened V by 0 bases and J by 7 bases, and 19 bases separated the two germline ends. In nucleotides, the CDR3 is TGCAGTGCTAGAGAAAACGGGAGACCCTACAATGAGCAGTACTTC. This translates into CSARENGRPYNEQYF.

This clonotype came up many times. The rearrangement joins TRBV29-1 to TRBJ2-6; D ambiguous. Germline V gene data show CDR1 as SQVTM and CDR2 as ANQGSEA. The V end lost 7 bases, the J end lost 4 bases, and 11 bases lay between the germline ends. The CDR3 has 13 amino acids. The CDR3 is CSGRDSGANVLTF. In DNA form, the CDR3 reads TGCAGCGGCCGCGACTCGGGGGCCAACGTCCTGACTTTC.

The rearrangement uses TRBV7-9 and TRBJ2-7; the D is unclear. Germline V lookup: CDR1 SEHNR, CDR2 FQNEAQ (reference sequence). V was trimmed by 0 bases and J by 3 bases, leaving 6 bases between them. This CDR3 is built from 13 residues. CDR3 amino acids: CASSLAGSYEQYF. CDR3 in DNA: TGTGCCAGCAGCTTAGCGGGAAGCTACGAGCAGTACTTC.

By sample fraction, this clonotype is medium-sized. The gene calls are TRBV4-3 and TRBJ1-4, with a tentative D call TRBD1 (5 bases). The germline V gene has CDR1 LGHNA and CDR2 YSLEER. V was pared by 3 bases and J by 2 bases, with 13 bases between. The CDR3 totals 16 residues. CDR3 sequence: CASSHSRRGTNEKLFF. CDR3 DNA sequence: TGCGCCAGCAGCCATTCCAGGAGGGGTACTAATGAAAAACTGTTTTTT.

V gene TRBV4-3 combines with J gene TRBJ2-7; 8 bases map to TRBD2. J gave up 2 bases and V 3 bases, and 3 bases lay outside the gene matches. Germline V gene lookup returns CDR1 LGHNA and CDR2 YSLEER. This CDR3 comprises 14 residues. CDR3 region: CASSHISGAYEQYF. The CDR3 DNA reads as TGCGCCAGCAGCCATATTAGCGGGGCCTACGAGCAGTACTTC.

The CDR3 here is CASSQVRVKRHQRDTQYF. The DNA for the CDR3 is TGTGCCAGCAGCCAAGTTAGGGTGAAGAGACACCAAAGAGATACGCAGTATTTT. The chain joins TRBV14 to TRBJ2-3; no reliable D call. This CDR3 contains 18 residues. Germline V gene data show CDR1 as SGHDN and CDR2 as FVKESK. Deletions cut 1 base from V and 5 bases from J, with 22 bases between.

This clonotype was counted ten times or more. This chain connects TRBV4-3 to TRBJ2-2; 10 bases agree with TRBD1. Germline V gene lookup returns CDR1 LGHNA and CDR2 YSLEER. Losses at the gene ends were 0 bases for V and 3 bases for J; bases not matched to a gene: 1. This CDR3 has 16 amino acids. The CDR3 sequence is CASSQDGTGDTGELFF. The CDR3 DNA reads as TGCGCCAGCAGCCAAGACGGGACAGGGGACACCGGGGAGCTGTTTTTT.

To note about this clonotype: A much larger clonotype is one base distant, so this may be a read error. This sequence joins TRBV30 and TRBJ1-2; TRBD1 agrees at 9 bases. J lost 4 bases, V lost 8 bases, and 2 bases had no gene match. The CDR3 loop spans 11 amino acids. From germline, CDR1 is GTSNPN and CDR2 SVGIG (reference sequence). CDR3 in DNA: TGTGCCGGACAGGGGTTCTATGGCTACACCTTC. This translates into CAGQGFYGYTF.

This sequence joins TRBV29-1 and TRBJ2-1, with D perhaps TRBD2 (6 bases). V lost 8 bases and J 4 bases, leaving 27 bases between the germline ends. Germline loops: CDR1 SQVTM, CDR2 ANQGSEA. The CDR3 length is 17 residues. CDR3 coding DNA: TGCAGCAGTTCGATAAGCGGCCGCCATGGAGGGTACAATGAGCAGTTCTTC. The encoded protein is CSSSISGRHGGYNEQFF.